Below are 15 T cell receptor beta chains sequenced from a single sample in a study of radiation and T cells in renal cell carcinoma. This table comes from immunoSEQ multiplex PCR, and its TCRdb copy is limited to in-frame clones, with some not included. The repertoire holds 87,000 or so clones, approximately 86% seen once, with 7.5% to 8.5% in the top ten. Time point meaning: baseline pretreatment blood. Indicated treatment: 15 Gy SBRT to primary tumor, nephrectomy 4 weeks later. The sample here was blood, taken from a patient whose treatment included radiotherapy and nephrectomy. These receptors were taken from a man aged 45 to 65 with renal cell carcinoma.

The V gene is TRBV7-3, the J gene TRBJ2-3, with TRBD2 matching over 7 bases. Germline V gives CDR1 SGHTA, CDR2 FQGTGA. This CDR3 is 15 amino acids long. V trimming: 0 bases; J trimming: 2 bases; junction bases outside the gene matches: 2. The CDR3 region is CASSLTSGLTDTQYF. The CDR3 nucleotides are TGTGCCAGCAGCTTAACTAGCGGGCTCACAGATACGCAGTATTTT.

Only one count was recorded for this clone. V and J are TRBV28 and TRBJ1-2, with TRBD1 matching over 10 bases. The CDR3 extends over 15 amino acids. V dropped 5 bases and J dropped 7; count of bases not matched to a gene: 10. Germline CDR1 MDHEN, CDR2 SYDVKM. The CDR3 loop reads CASSPSGQGNRGYTF. CDR3 DNA: TGTGCCAGCAGTCCCTCGGGACAGGGGAATCGTGGCTACACCTTC.

The chain is built from TRBV27 and TRBJ1-1; TRBD1 matches at 10 bases. Germline V gene sequence: CDR1 MNHEY, CDR2 SMNVEV (reference sequence). With V trimmed by 3 bases and J by 1 base, 5 bases remained unmatched. The CDR3 has 16 residues. CDR3 sequence: CASSFRTGGGNTEAFF. CDR3 coding DNA: TGTGCCAGCAGTTTTAGGACAGGGGGGGGGAACACTGAAGCTTTCTTT.

The chain carries TRBV6-5 and TRBJ2-7; TRBD2 matches at 8 bases. With V trimmed by 4 bases and J by 4 bases, 9 bases remained unmatched. This CDR3 contains 15 residues. CDR1 is MNHEY, CDR2 SVGAGI, per germline. CDR3 sequence (DNA): TGTGCCAGCAGTTCCCTACGGGGGGGTCGGTACGAGCAGTACTTC. Translating gives CASSSLRGGRYEQYF.

V and J are TRBV30 and TRBJ2-7, with D possibly TRBD1 on 6 matching bases. The CDR3 consists of 11 residues. Trimming pared 5 bases from V and 6 bases from J, leaving 11 bases between. Germline assignment: CDR1 GTSNPN and CDR2 SVGIG (reference sequence). CDR3 sequence (DNA): TGTGCCTGGTCCCAGGGGAGCGAGCAGTACTTC. Encoded protein: CAWSQGSEQYF.

This chain uses TRBV5-4 with TRBJ2-3; 8 bases match TRBD1. V shed 4 bases and J 3 bases; nucleotides not matched to a gene: 13. The CDR3 is made up of 17 amino acids. CDR1 and CDR2 (germline): SGHNT, YYREEE (reference sequence). CDR3 residues: CASSLDYPGTGTDTQYF. DNA of the CDR3: TGTGCCAGCAGCCTGGATTATCCCGGGACAGGTACAGATACGCAGTATTTT.

The rearrangement joins TRBV14 to TRBJ2-1; TRBD2 agrees at 12 bases. Germline values: CDR1 SGHDN, CDR2 FVKESK. V dropped 4 bases and J dropped 7; count of bases not matched to a gene: 5. The length of the CDR3 is 15 residues. CDR3 residues: CASSPLAGGRNEQFF. The DNA of the CDR3 is TGTGCCAGCAGCCCTCTAGCGGGAGGGCGGAATGAGCAGTTCTTC.

This chain uses TRBV28 with TRBJ2-7, with 10 bases aligning to TRBD1. Germline V CDR1 and CDR2: MDHEN, SYDVKM. This CDR3 is 13 amino acids long. The trim removed 5 bases at V and 7 bases at J, leaving 5 bases unmatched. CDR3 coding DNA: TGTGCCAGCAGTCGACAGGGGGCGTTGGAGCAGTACTTC. Translation: CASSRQGALEQYF.

This clone was seen once. The chain combines TRBV30 with TRBJ2-5, with a tentative D call TRBD2 (5 bases). The length of the CDR3 is 12 residues. V was trimmed by 0 bases and J by 7 bases, leaving 9 bases between them. In germline, CDR1 is GTSNPN, CDR2 SVGIG (reference sequence). CDR3 protein: CAWSVPGGTQYF. The CDR3 nucleotides are TGTGCCTGGAGTGTACCCGGAGGGACCCAGTACTTC.

This clone came up once. CDR3 residues: CASSLVAGVTDTQYF. CDR3 bases: TGCGCCAGCAGCTTGGTAGCGGGGGTAACAGATACGCAGTATTTT. The genes are TRBV5-1 and TRBJ2-3, with 9 bases matching TRBD2. The junction had 2 bases not matched to a gene; V was cut back by 0 bases and J by 3 bases. Germline values: CDR1 SGHRS, CDR2 YFSETQ. CDR3 size: 15 residues. Full variable domain (remainder filled in from reference TRBV5-1 and TRBJ2-3): KAGVTQTPRYLIKTRGQQVTLSCSPISGHRSVSWYQQTPGQGLQFLFEYFSETQRNKGNFPGRFSGRQFSNSRSEMNVSTLELGDSALYLCASSLVAGVTDTQYFGPGTRLTVL.

The genes are TRBV12-5 and TRBJ1-5; maybe TRBD1 (6 bases). V lost 6 bases, J lost 0 bases, and 15 bases lay in between. Germline V lookup: CDR1 LGHNT, CDR2 FRNRAP. The CDR3 totals 16 residues. CDR3 in DNA: TGTGCTAGTGGCACAACCGGACAGAGTAGCAATCAGCCCCAGCATTTT. Amino acid sequence: CASGTTGQSSNQPQHF.

This clone turned up a few times. The rearrangement links TRBV19 to TRBJ2-7; tentatively, D is TRBD1 or TRBD2 (7 bases each). Trimming left V 2 bases short and J 6 bases short, with 17 bases between. This CDR3 is 15 amino acids long. Germline V gives CDR1 LNHDA, CDR2 SQIVND (reference sequence). CDR3 sequence: CASSIPGREGAEQYF. CDR3 in DNA: TGTGCCAGTAGTATACCCGGCAGGGAGGGGGCCGAGCAGTACTTC. Full variable domain (rest looked up from reference TRBV19 and TRBJ2-7): DGGITQSPKYLFRKEGQNVTLSCEQNLNHDAMYWYRQDPGQGLRLIYYSQIVNDFQKGDIAEGYSVSREKKESFPLTVTSAQKNPTAFYLCASSIPGREGAEQYFGPGTRLTVT.

This rearrangement joins TRBV30 to TRBJ2-1, with D possibly matching TRBD1 (5 bases). Trimming left V 0 bases short and J 0 bases short, with 15 bases between. The CDR3 length is 17 residues. CDR1 and CDR2 from the germline V gene are GTSNPN and SVGIG (reference sequence). The CDR3 spells CAWSVRSGPSSYNEQFF. The CDR3, as DNA: TGTGCCTGGAGTGTACGATCAGGGCCAAGCTCCTACAATGAGCAGTTCTTC.

The chain has TRBV5-1 and TRBJ2-3; TRBD2 matches 8 bases. The germline V gene has CDR1 SGHRS and CDR2 YFSETQ. The CDR3 consists of 20 residues. J gave up 0 bases and V 0 bases, and 15 bases lay outside the gene matches. The CDR3 DNA reads TGCGCCAGCAGCTTGGTTCAGCGGGGGAGACCAACCCGTAGCACAGATACGCAGTATTTT. It codes for CASSLVQRGRPTRSTDTQYF.

J is TRBJ2-3 and V is TRBV27, with D perhaps TRBD2 (5 bases). From germline, CDR1 is MNHEY and CDR2 SMNVEV (reference sequence). The ends were cut back, 5 bases at V and 2 bases at J, with 23 bases in the middle. There are 18 residues in the CDR3. The CDR3: CASSDIDRTRRDTDTQYF. The CDR3 DNA reads TGTGCCAGCAGTGACATCGATCGGACTCGAAGGGACACAGATACGCAGTATTTT.